The entry below gives a single TCR beta chain sequence along with its context. Its target is unknown. The sample is drawn from a study of cytomegalovirus exposure and HLA in healthy donors. Background on the study: A subsequent analysis stated that the approximately 120 validation repertoires were run on the same platform as the roughly 670 first-cohort repertoires.

Sequencing used immunoSEQ multiplex PCR; TCRdb keeps in-frame clones, though not all of them. The repertoire has about 120,000 clones, roughly nine tenths of them found once; the top ten carry 2% to 2.5%. The CDR3 contains 16 residues. J was trimmed by 4 bases and V by 0 bases; bases with no gene match: 6. In germline, CDR1 is MDHEN, CDR2 SYDVKM. General study results and limits: In vitro experiments confirmed that three CMV-associated chains were specific for CMV antigens.

Sequencing was done on a sample of PBMCs. The V gene is TRBV28, the J gene TRBJ1-3; 7 bases map to TRBD1. This TCR derives from a woman under 30 in good health and CMV-seronegative. The CDR3 nucleotides are TGTGCCAGCAGTTTATGGCCCCGGGACAGCGGAAACACCATATATTTT. Its translation: CASSLWPRDSGNTIYF.